The 32 T cell receptor beta chains presented below share a single source sample, sequenced in a study of cytomegalovirus exposure and HLA in healthy donors. The PCR ran on 60 Vbeta and 13 Jbeta primers. Sequenced by immunoSEQ multiplex PCR; TCRdb stores in-frame clones only, minus some. This table has roughly 110,000 clones, around 77% appearing once. The source material was PBMCs. The receptors were gathered from a man in his forties or fifties in good health and CMV-seropositive.

The chain employs TRBV19 and TRBJ1-2; 9 bases are shared with TRBD1. The CDR3 spans 13 residues. Germline loops: CDR1 LNHDA, CDR2 SQIVND (reference sequence). V shed 7 bases, J shed 4 bases, and the junction held 4 bases outside the gene matches. CDR3: CASNWGQGYGYTF. For the CDR3, the DNA is TGTGCCAGTAACTGGGGACAGGGCTATGGCTACACCTTC.

The chain links TRBV2 to TRBJ1-2, with D tentatively TRBD1 (5 bases). V was clipped by 1 base and J by 5 bases, with 8 bases between them. The germline V gene has CDR1 SNHLY and CDR2 FYNNEI. This CDR3 spans 13 amino acids. As DNA, the CDR3 is TGTGCCAGCAGTGAAGGACAGACTTATGGCTACACCTTC. Amino acids: CASSEGQTYGYTF.

J is TRBJ2-5 and V is TRBV4-3, with D possibly being TRBD2 (6 bases). Trimming removed 0 bases from V and 9 bases from J, with 20 bases in between. Per germline, CDR1 LGHNA and CDR2 YSLEER. This CDR3 is 16 amino acids long. For the CDR3, the DNA is TGCGCCAGCAGCCAAGATAAGGAGGGGATTCGGAAGGCCCAGTACTTC. Its protein product is CASSQDKEGIRKAQYF.

The chain combines TRBV19 with TRBJ1-1, with D perhaps TRBD1 (6 bases). The CDR3 covers 16 residues. Trimming took off 1 base at V and 0 bases at J, with 12 bases between the two ends. CDR1 is LNHDA and CDR2 is SQIVND in the germline V gene (reference sequence). The CDR3 reads CASSIVGGPMNTEAFF. CDR3 nucleotide sequence: TGTGCCAGTAGTATAGTGGGGGGGCCCATGAACACTGAAGCTTTCTTT. Full variable domain (remainder filled in from reference TRBV19 and TRBJ1-1): DGGITQSPKYLFRKEGQNVTLSCEQNLNHDAMYWYRQDPGQGLRLIYYSQIVNDFQKGDIAEGYSVSREKKESFPLTVTSAQKNPTAFYLCASSIVGGPMNTEAFFGQGTRLTVV.

The CDR3 bases are TGTGCCGGTAGGGGCCAGGGACATTCCATTCAGTACTTC. The encoded protein is CAGRGQGHSIQYF. This chain joins TRBV6-1 and TRBJ2-4, with D possibly matching TRBD1 (6 bases). Germline V gene data show CDR1 as MNHNS and CDR2 as SASEGT. The CDR3 consists of 13 residues. V lost 11 bases and J lost 9, with 20 bases in between.

This rearrangement joins TRBV15 to TRBJ2-1; possibly TRBD2 for D (6 bases). Germline CDR1 LNHNV, CDR2 YYDKDF (reference sequence). V gave up 6 bases and J gave up 9 bases, with 9 bases separating them. The CDR3 loop spans 11 amino acids. CDR3 sequence: CATRMGGEQFF. The CDR3 nucleotides read TGTGCCACCAGGATGGGGGGTGAGCAGTTCTTC.

This chain uses TRBV2 with TRBJ2-7; TRBD2 aligns across 10 bases. The V and J ends lost 6 bases and 9 bases, in that order; junction bases with no gene match: 11. Per the germline V gene, CDR1 is SNHLY and CDR2 is FYNNEI. CDR3 size: 14 residues. CDR3 sequence: CASSDSGGKVGQYF. The CDR3 nucleotides are TGTGCCAGCAGCGATAGCGGGGGGAAAGTGGGGCAGTACTTC.

The rearrangement uses TRBV28 and TRBJ1-2, with TRBD1 matching over 9 bases. Per the germline V gene, CDR1 is MDHEN and CDR2 is SYDVKM. The junction had 9 bases not matched to a gene; V was cut back by 5 bases and J by 8 bases. The CDR3 spans 14 residues. CDR3 amino acids: CASSLTGGADGYTF. The CDR3 DNA is TGTGCCAGCAGTCTAACAGGGGGCGCTGACGGCTACACCTTC.

There are a few counts of this clone. CDR3 loop: CASGERLSSYNSPLHF. For the CDR3, the DNA is TGTGCCAGCGGTGAGCGGTTGAGCTCCTATAATTCACCCCTCCACTTT. The V and J genes are TRBV27 and TRBJ1-6; no reliable D call. Germline V lookup: CDR1 MNHEY, CDR2 SMNVEV (reference sequence). The CDR3 consists of 16 residues. V was cut by 8 bases and J by 0 bases, with 14 bases left in between.

This chain links TRBV27 with TRBJ1-5, with 8 bases identical to TRBD1. V trimming: 5 bases; J trimming: 0 bases; junction bases outside the gene matches: 15. This CDR3 region has 19 residues. Germline CDR1 reads MNHEY; CDR2 reads SMNVEV (reference sequence). CDR3: CASSPLTGTGKYSNQPQHF. The CDR3 DNA reads TGTGCCAGCAGTCCCTTAACCGGGACAGGTAAATATAGCAATCAGCCCCAGCATTTT.

The gene calls are TRBV6-1 and TRBJ1-2, with D possibly TRBD1 on 5 matching bases. V gave up 2 bases and J gave up 8 bases, with 15 bases separating them. Germline assignment: CDR1 MNHNS and CDR2 SASEGT. The CDR3 consists of 14 residues. DNA of the CDR3: TGTGCCAGCAGTGAAAGTCCAGGGTTGCGCGGCTACACCTTC. Amino acid sequence: CASSESPGLRGYTF.

This clone was seen a single time. This rearrangement joins TRBV4-3 to TRBJ1-4; no reliable D call. The CDR3 runs to 13 residues. The germline V and J ends were trimmed by 0 bases and 10 bases, with 9 bases remaining between them. Germline V gene sequence: CDR1 LGHNA, CDR2 YSLEER. As DNA, the CDR3 is TGCGCCAGCAGCCAAGAGATGAGGTCAAAACTGTTTTTT. This sequence encodes CASSQEMRSKLFF.

As concerns this clone: Other DNA sequences within the sample encode an identical CDR3. This sequence joins TRBV27 and TRBJ1-5, with 7 bases identical to TRBD1. The CDR3 totals 13 residues. In germline, CDR1 is MNHEY, CDR2 SMNVEV (reference sequence). The ends lost 3 bases at V and 6 bases at J; junction bases unmatched: 2. CDR3 protein: CASSLAGGQPQHF. CDR3 sequence (DNA): TGTGCCAGCAGTTTGGCAGGGGGTCAGCCCCAGCATTTT.

This clone was recorded once. At one boundary the junction diverges from the germline segment, which might be a read error. The rearrangement joins TRBV7-9 to TRBJ1-4; D call uncertain. The length of the CDR3 is 13 residues. The germline V gene has CDR1 SEHNR and CDR2 FQNEAQ (reference sequence). Here the CDR3 DNA reads TGTTCCAGCAGCCAAAACGGAGGAGAAAAACTGTTTTTT. Translated: CSSSQNGGEKLFF.

This chain links TRBV5-4 with TRBJ2-7, with 10 bases identical to TRBD1. Per germline, CDR1 SGHNT and CDR2 YYREEE (reference sequence). The CDR3 sequence is 17 residues long. Trimming took 4 bases from V and 3 from J; bases not matched to a gene: 13. The CDR3 DNA reads TGTGCCAGCAGCGTGGATCCACCGGGACAGGGGCGCTACGAGCAGTACTTC. Translating gives CASSVDPPGQGRYEQYF.

The chain has TRBV28 and TRBJ1-6; TRBD1 is a possible D gene (5 bases). CDR3 length: 14 amino acids. Deletions cut 11 bases from V and 9 bases from J, with 20 bases between. Per the germline V gene, CDR1 is MDHEN and CDR2 is SYDVKM. CDR3 residues: CACTHWGSSSPLHF. Written as DNA, the CDR3 is TGTGCCTGCACCCATTGGGGCTCGAGTTCACCCCTCCACTTT.

The chain combines TRBV5-1 with TRBJ2-3; D not resolved. Germline loops: CDR1 SGHRS, CDR2 YFSETQ. The CDR3 length is 14 residues. V lost 9 bases and J lost 0, with 14 bases in between. The CDR3 DNA reads as TGCGCCACCCAGCAAGGCGGAAGCACAGATACGCAGTATTTT. Its translation: CATQQGGSTDTQYF. Full variable domain (outside the CDR3, taken from reference TRBV5-1 and TRBJ2-3): KAGVTQTPRYLIKTRGQQVTLSCSPISGHRSVSWYQQTPGQGLQFLFEYFSETQRNKGNFPGRFSGRQFSNSRSEMNVSTLELGDSALYLCATQQGGSTDTQYFGPGTRLTVL.

This clone came up a few times. The rearrangement uses TRBV6-6 and TRBJ1-5; D may be TRBD1 (6 bases). The ends were cut back, 4 bases at V and 12 bases at J, with 13 bases in the middle. There are 12 residues in the CDR3. Germline V lookup: CDR1 MNHNY, CDR2 SVGAGI (reference sequence). Written as DNA, the CDR3 is TGTGCCAGCAGTTCCACAGGGTTGATCCAGCATTTT. It translates to CASSSTGLIQHF.

The chain carries TRBV9 and TRBJ1-2; TRBD1 might be the D (6 bases). The CDR3 totals 15 residues. The V gene lost 4 bases and the J gene lost 5 bases, with 18 bases spanning the gap. Germline CDR1 is SGDLS and CDR2 is YYNGEE. The CDR3, as DNA: TGTGCCAGCAGCTCAGCCGGGGGGCGGAGGTATGGCTACACCTTC. Translating it yields CASSSAGGRRYGYTF. Drawing the rest from reference TRBV9 and TRBJ1-2, the complete variable domain is DSGVTQTPKHLITATGQRVTLRCSPRSGDLSVYWYQQSLDQGLQFLIQYYNGEERAKGNILERFSAQQFPDLHSELNLSSLELGDSALYFCASSSAGGRRYGYTFGSGTRLTVV.

The chain uses TRBV28 and TRBJ2-3; 9 bases match TRBD2. V shed 1 base, J shed 2 bases, and the junction held 4 bases outside the gene matches. The germline CDR1 and CDR2 sequences are MDHEN and SYDVKM. CDR3 length: 16 amino acids. CDR3 nucleotides: TGTGCCAGCAGTTTATCTGCTAGCGGGGCCACAGATACGCAGTATTTT. As protein: CASSLSASGATDTQYF. Using reference TRBV28 and TRBJ2-3 for the parts outside the CDR3, the full variable domain is DVKVTQSSRYLVKRTGEKVFLECVQDMDHENMFWYRQDPGLGLRLIYFSYDVKMKEKGDIPEGYSVSREKKERFSLILESASTNQTSMYLCASSLSASGATDTQYFGPGTRLTVL.

The rearrangement links TRBV5-8 to TRBJ2-5; 11 positions match TRBD1. The ends lost 1 base at V and 4 bases at J; junction bases unmatched: 9. Germline assignment: CDR1 SGHTS and CDR2 YDEGEE. This CDR3 spans 17 amino acids. DNA for the CDR3: TGTGCCAGCAGCTTGAAATTAGGACAGGGGGCAAGAGAGACCCAGTACTTC. Protein product: CASSLKLGQGARETQYF.

Remarks on this clone: The sample carries other DNA sequences with the same CDR3. The gene calls are TRBV27 and TRBJ1-1, with D maybe TRBD1 (5 bases). Between the trimmed V and J ends, which lost 0 bases and 1 base, there was a span of 9 bases. Germline CDR1 is MNHEY and CDR2 is SMNVEV (reference sequence). CDR3 length: 15 residues. CDR3 loop: CASSLSTGQNTEAFF. The CDR3, as DNA: TGTGCCAGCAGTTTATCCACAGGACAGAACACTGAAGCTTTCTTT.

This clone was counted once. The V call is TRBV30, the J call TRBJ2-1; TRBD2 matches 9 bases. Trimming took 1 base from V and 4 from J; bases not matched to a gene: 14. From germline, CDR1 is GTSNPN and CDR2 SVGIG (reference sequence). CDR3 length: 18 residues. CDR3: CAWSGGGGERGAYNEQFF. The CDR3 coding sequence is TGTGCCTGGAGTGGAGGCGGTGGTGAGCGGGGGGCTTACAATGAGCAGTTCTTC.

The genes are TRBV28 and TRBJ1-2; D remains ambiguous. The CDR3 is 15 residues long. Germline lookup yields CDR1 MDHEN and CDR2 SYDVKM. Trimming stripped 7 bases from V and 4 bases from J, with 19 bases between. CDR3 in DNA: TGTGCCAGCACCCCTCCGGACGGACTCTTCTATGGCTACACCTTC. As protein: CASTPPDGLFYGYTF.

This chain links TRBV18 with TRBJ1-2; TRBD1 aligns across 11 bases. The ends lost 0 bases at V and 4 bases at J; junction bases unmatched: 10. The length of the CDR3 is 18 residues. Germline CDR1 is KGHSH and CDR2 is LQKENI. The CDR3 sequence is CASSPPVSGQGVGYGYTF. In DNA, the CDR3 is TGTGCCAGCTCACCACCGGTTTCGGGACAGGGGGTTGGCTATGGCTACACCTTC. Full variable domain (rest looked up from reference TRBV18 and TRBJ1-2): NAGVMQNPRHLVRRRGQEARLRCSPMKGHSHVYWYRQLPEEGLKFMVYLQKENIIDESGMPKERFSAEFPKEGPSILRIQQVVRGDSAAYFCASSPPVSGQGVGYGYTFGSGTRLTVV.

V usage is TRBV10-3 and J usage is TRBJ2-7, with D perhaps TRBD1 (6 bases). The CDR3 runs to 19 residues. CDR1 and CDR2 from the germline V gene are ENHRY and SYGVKD. Trimming shortened V by 0 bases and J by 4 bases, and 25 bases separated the two germline ends. The CDR3 region has the DNA TGTGCCATCAGTGAGTCGGGAAGGGGGAAACAACCATTGGGATACGAGCAGTACTTC. It is translated as CAISESGRGKQPLGYEQYF.

The chain uses TRBV11-2 and TRBJ1-3, with a possible D match to TRBD1 (6 bases). Germline V gives CDR1 SGHAT, CDR2 FQNNGV. Trimming took 5 bases from V and 3 from J, leaving 11 bases between them. The length of the CDR3 is 14 residues. CDR3 residues: CASSGTGYGNTIYF. CDR3 nucleotide sequence: TGTGCCAGCAGCGGCACAGGGTATGGAAACACCATATATTTT.

The chain has TRBV19 and TRBJ2-7, with D maybe TRBD2 (7 bases). The CDR3 is made up of 14 amino acids. The germline V gene encodes CDR1 LNHDA and CDR2 SQIVND (reference sequence). Trimming stripped 7 bases from V and 2 bases from J, with 15 bases between. The CDR3 DNA follows: TGTGCCAGTACCGCAGTAGGGGGGGCCTACGAGCAGTACTTC. Its protein is CASTAVGGAYEQYF.

The chain couples TRBV5-1 to TRBJ2-3, with D possibly matching TRBD2 (6 bases). This CDR3 contains 17 residues. V gave up 5 bases and J gave up 10 bases, with 29 bases separating them. Germline loops: CDR1 SGHRS, CDR2 YFSETQ. As DNA, the CDR3 is TGCGCCAGCAGTCCCTCGGGGGTCTTCCGGACTTCTGGTTCGCAGTATTTT. Its translation is CASSPSGVFRTSGSQYF.

The V gene is TRBV9, the J gene TRBJ2-1; 7 nucleotides line up with TRBD2. Trimming cost V 0 bases and J 5 bases; bases outside gene matches: 5. The CDR3 contains 15 residues. CDR1 and CDR2 (germline): SGDLS, YYNGEE. The CDR3 protein is CASSVAGGSHNEQFF. The CDR3 DNA sequence: TGTGCCAGCAGCGTAGCGGGGGGTTCCCACAATGAGCAGTTCTTC. Using reference TRBV9 and TRBJ2-1 for the parts outside the CDR3, the full variable domain is DSGVTQTPKHLITATGQRVTLRCSPRSGDLSVYWYQQSLDQGLQFLIQYYNGEERAKGNILERFSAQQFPDLHSELNLSSLELGDSALYFCASSVAGGSHNEQFFGPGTRLTVL.

This sequence joins TRBV28 and TRBJ1-5; the D gene is possibly TRBD1 (6 bases). V was trimmed by 7 bases and J by 2 bases, leaving 12 bases between them. The CDR3 contains 14 residues. CDR1 is MDHEN, CDR2 SYDVKM, per germline. This chain's CDR3 is CASIQGTGNQPQHF. The CDR3 DNA follows: TGTGCCAGCATCCAGGGGACGGGCAATCAGCCCCAGCATTTT.

The CDR3: CASSFGQGSAVSYGYTF. In nucleotides, the CDR3 is TGCGCCAGCAGCTTCGGACAGGGAAGCGCCGTAAGCTATGGCTACACCTTC. The chain links TRBV5-1 to TRBJ1-2, with 8 bases lining up with TRBD1. Germline V gives CDR1 SGHRS, CDR2 YFSETQ. With V trimmed by 2 bases and J by 4 bases, 13 bases remained unmatched. This CDR3 is 17 amino acids long.